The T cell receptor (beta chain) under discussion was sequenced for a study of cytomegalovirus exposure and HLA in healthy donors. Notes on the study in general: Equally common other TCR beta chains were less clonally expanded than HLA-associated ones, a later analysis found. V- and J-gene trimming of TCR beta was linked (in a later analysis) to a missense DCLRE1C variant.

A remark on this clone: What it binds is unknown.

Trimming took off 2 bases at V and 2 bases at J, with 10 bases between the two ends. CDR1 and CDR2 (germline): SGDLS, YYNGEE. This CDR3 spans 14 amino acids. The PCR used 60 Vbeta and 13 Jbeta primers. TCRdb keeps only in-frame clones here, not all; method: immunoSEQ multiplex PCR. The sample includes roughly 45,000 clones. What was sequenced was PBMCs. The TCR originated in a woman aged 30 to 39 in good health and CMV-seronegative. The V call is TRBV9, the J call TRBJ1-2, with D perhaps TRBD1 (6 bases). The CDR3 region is CASSVQGQNYGYTF. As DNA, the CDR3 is TGTGCCAGCAGCGTTCAGGGGCAGAACTATGGCTACACCTTC.